This TCR beta chain was sequenced during a study of beta chain features in type 1 diabetes. Study-wide findings and caveats: All four CD4+ subsets from Type 1 diabetes patients carried moderately but significantly shorter TCRB CDR3s.

As for this clone: Its antigen is unidentified.

Of the isolated RNA, all was reverse transcribed, and so the sequenced material was expressed TCRB transcripts. Clones were read by immunoSEQ multiplex PCR, and TCRdb kept only the in-frame ones, dropping some. The sample has some 120,000 clones; around 15% are singletons. CDR3 size: 15 residues. The germline V and J ends were trimmed by 2 bases and 7 bases, with 16 bases remaining between them. Germline loops: CDR1 SGHRS, CDR2 YFSETQ. J is TRBJ2-1 and V is TRBV5-1; TRBD2 might be the D (6 bases). Sequenced input: central memory CD4+ T cells from blood. This TCR was recovered from a man aged 18 to 30 with type 1 diabetes. The CDR3 here is CASSFTTRGTNEQFF. CDR3 sequence (DNA): TGCGCCAGCAGCTTTACGACTCGCGGGACGAATGAGCAGTTCTTC. Complete variable domain (other parts from reference TRBV5-1 and TRBJ2-1): KAGVTQTPRYLIKTRGQQVTLSCSPISGHRSVSWYQQTPGQGLQFLFEYFSETQRNKGNFPGRFSGRQFSNSRSEMNVSTLELGDSALYLCASSFTTRGTNEQFFGPGTRLTVL.